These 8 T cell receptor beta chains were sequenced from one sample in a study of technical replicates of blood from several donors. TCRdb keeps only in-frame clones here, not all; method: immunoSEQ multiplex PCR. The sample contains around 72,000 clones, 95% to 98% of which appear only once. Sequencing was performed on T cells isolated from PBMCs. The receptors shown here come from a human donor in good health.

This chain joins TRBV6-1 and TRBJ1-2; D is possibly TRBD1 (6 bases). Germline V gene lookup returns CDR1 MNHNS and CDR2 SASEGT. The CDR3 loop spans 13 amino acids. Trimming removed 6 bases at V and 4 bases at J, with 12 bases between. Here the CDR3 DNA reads TGTGCCAGCAGACTAGGACAGAGCTATGGCTACACCTTC. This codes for CASRLGQSYGYTF.

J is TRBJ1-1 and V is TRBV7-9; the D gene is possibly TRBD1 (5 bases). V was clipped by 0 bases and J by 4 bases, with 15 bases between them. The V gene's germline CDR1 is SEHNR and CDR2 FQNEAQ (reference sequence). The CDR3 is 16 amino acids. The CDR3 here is CASSLAGQGGLTEAFF. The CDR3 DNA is TGTGCCAGCAGCTTAGCAGGTCAGGGAGGTCTCACTGAAGCTTTCTTT.

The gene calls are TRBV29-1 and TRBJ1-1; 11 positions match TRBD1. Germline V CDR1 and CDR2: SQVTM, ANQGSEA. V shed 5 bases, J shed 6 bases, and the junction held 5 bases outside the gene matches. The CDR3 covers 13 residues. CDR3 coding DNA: TGCAGCGTTCATCGGACAGGGGGCTCTGAAGCTTTCTTT. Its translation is CSVHRTGGSEAFF.

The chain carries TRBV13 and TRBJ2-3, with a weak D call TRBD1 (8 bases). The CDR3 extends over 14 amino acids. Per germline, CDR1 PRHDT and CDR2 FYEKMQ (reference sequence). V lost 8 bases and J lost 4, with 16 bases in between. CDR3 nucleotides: TGTGCCAGCCAGGGGGCAGGGAGGGCAGATACGCAGTATTTT. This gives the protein CASQGAGRADTQYF.

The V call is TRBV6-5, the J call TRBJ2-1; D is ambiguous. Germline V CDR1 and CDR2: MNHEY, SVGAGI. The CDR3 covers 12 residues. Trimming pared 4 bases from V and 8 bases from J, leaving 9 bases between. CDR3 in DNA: TGTGCCAGCAGTTCGGGTGAACATGAGCAGTTCTTC. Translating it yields CASSSGEHEQFF.

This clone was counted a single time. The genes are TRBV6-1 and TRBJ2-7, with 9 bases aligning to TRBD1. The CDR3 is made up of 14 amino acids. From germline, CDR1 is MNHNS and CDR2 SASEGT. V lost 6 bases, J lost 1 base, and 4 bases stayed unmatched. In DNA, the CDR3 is TGTGCCAGCAGCAAGGACAGGGGATCCTACGAGCAGTACTTC. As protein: CASSKDRGSYEQYF.

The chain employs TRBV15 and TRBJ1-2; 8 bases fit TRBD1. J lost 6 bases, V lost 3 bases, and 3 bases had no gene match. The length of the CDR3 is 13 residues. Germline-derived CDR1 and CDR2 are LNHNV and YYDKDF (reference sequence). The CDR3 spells CATSRTGVHGYTF. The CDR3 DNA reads TGTGCCACCAGCAGGACAGGGGTACATGGCTACACCTTC. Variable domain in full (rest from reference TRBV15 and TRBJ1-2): DAMVIQNPRYQVTQFGKPVTLSCSQTLNHNVMYWYQQKSSQAPKLLFHYYDKDFNNEADTPDNFQSRRPNTSFCFLDIRSPGLGDTAMYLCATSRTGVHGYTFGSGTRLTVV.

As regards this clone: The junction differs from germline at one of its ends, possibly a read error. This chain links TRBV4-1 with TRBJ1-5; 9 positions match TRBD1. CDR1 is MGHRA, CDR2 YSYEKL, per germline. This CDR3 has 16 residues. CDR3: CASSQVGQGISQAQHF. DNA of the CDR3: TGCGCCAGCAGCCAAGTTGGACAGGGGATTAGTCAGGCCCAGCATTTT.